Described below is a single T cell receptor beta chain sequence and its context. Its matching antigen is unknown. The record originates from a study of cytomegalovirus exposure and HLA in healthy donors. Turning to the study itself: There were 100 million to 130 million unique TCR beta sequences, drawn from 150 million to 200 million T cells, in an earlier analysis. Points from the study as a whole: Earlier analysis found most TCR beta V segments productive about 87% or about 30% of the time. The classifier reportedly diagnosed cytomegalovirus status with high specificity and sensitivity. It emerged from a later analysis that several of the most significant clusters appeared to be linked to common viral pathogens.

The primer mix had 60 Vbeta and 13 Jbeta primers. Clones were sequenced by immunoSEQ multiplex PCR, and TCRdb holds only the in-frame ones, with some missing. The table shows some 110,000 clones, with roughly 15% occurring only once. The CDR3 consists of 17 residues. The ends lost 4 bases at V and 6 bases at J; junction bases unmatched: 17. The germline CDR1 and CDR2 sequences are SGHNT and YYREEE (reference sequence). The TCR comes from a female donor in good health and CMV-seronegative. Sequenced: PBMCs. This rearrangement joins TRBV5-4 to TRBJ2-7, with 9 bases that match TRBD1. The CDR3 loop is CASSLGQGGFTGSEQYF. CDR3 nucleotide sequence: TGTGCCAGCAGCCTGGGACAGGGAGGTTTCACCGGTAGCGAGCAGTACTTC.